The T cell receptor (beta chain) under discussion was sequenced for a study of shared clonotypes between healthy human individuals. V was pared by 0 bases and J by 6 bases, with 11 bases of the junction left unmatched. Germline V lookup: CDR1 LGHNA, CDR2 YSLEER. CDR3 length equals 17 residues. Naive-designated CD8 cells lacked CD45RO, were positively enriched for CCR7, and omitted terminally differentiated effector memory CD45RA+ cells. Replicate PCRs run on sorted subsets employed about 220 ng DNA, approximately 30,000 T cell genomes. Generated by immunoSEQ multiplex PCR, the TCRdb table keeps only in-frame clones and is missing some. The data show roughly 810,000 clones, about 96% seen once. A single count supports this clone.

V gene TRBV4-3 combines with J gene TRBJ2-1, with 7 bases matching TRBD2. The sample was naive CD8+ T cells sorted from blood. The sequence came from a man under 40 in good health. CDR3 loop: CASSQDYGSASGNEQFF. CDR3 bases: TGCGCCAGCAGCCAAGATTACGGGTCGGCTAGCGGCAATGAGCAGTTCTTC.